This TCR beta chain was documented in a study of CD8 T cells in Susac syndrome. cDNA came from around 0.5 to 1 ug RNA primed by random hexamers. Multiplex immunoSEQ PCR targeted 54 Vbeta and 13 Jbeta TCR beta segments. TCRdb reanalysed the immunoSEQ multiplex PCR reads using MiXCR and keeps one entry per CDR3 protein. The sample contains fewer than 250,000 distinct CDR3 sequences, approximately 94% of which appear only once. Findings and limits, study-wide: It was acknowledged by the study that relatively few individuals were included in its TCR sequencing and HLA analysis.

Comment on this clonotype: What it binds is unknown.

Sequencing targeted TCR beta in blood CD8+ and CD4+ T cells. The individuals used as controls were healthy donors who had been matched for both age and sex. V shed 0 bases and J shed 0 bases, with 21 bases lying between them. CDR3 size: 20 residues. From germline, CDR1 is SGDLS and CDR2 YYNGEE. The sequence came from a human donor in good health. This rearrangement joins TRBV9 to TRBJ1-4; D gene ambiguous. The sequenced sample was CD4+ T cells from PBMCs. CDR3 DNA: TGTGCCAGCAGCGTAGGTGCTGACTTCCTAGAGGGAACAACTAATGAAAAACTGTTTTTT. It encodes CASSVGADFLEGTTNEKLFF.